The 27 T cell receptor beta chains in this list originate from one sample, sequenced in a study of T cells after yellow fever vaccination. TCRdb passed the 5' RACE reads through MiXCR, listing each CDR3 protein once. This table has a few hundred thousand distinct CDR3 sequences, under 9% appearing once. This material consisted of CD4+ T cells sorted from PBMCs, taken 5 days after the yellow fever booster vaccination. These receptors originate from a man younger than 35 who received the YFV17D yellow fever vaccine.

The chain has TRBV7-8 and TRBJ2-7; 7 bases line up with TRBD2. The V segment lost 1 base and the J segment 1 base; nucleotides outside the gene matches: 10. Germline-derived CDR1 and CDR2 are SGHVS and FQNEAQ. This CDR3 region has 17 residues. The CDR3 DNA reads TGTGCCAGCAGCTTAGTCCTCCGGGGAGGGCCGTCCTACGAGCAGTACGTC. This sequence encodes CASSLVLRGGPSYEQYV.

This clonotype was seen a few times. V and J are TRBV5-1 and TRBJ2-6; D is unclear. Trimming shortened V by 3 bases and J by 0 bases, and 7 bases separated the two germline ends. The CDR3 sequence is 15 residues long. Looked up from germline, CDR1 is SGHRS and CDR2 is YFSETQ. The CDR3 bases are TGCGCCAGCAGCTCCAGCCCCTCTGGGGCCAACGTCCTGACTTTC. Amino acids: CASSSSPSGANVLTF. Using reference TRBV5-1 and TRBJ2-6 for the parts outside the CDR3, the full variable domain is KAGVTQTPRYLIKTRGQQVTLSCSPISGHRSVSWYQQTPGQGLQFLFEYFSETQRNKGNFPGRFSGRQFSNSRSEMNVSTLELGDSALYLCASSSSPSGANVLTFGAGSRLTVL.

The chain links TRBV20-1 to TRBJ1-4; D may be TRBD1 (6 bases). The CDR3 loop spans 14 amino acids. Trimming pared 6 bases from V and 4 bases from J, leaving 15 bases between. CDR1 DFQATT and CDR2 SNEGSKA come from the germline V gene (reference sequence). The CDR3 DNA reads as TGCAGTGCCGCCCCCCGGGACAATAATGAAAAACTGTTTTTT. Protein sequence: CSAAPRDNNEKLFF.

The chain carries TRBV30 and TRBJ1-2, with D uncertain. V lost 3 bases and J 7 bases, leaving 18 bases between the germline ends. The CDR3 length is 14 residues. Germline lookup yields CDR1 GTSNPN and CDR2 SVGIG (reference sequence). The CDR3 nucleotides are TGTGCCTGGAGCGCGAGGGTCGCAGGCGGTGGCTACACCTTC. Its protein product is CAWSARVAGGGYTF.

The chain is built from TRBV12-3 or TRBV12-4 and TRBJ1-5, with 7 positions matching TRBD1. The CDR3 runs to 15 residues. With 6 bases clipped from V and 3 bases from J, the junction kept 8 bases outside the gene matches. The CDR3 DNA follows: TGTGCCAGCAGAACCTTTGGACAGGTCAATCAGCCCCAGCATTTT. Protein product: CASRTFGQVNQPQHF.

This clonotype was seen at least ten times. CDR3 bases: TGTGCCAGCAGCTTACAGCGGTTCGGAGGGGACACCATATATTTT. It is translated as CASSLQRFGGDTIYF. The V and J genes are TRBV7-9 and TRBJ1-3; TRBD1 is a possible D gene (5 bases). V shed 2 bases and J shed 8 bases, with 16 bases lying between them. The V gene's germline CDR1 is SEHNR and CDR2 FQNEAQ (reference sequence). This CDR3 spans 15 amino acids.

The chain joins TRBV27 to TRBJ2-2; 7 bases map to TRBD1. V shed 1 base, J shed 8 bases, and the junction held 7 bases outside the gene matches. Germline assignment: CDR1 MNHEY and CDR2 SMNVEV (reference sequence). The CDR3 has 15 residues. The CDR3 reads CASSLFPRDRGELFF. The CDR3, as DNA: TGTGCCAGCAGTTTATTTCCTCGGGACAGAGGGGAGCTGTTTTTT.

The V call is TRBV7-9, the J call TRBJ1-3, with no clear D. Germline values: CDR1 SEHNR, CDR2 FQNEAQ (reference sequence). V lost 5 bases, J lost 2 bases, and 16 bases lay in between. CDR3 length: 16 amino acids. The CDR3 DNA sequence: TGTGCCAGCAGCCTCTTCCGGGTCCCCACTGGAAACACCATATATTTT. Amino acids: CASSLFRVPTGNTIYF.

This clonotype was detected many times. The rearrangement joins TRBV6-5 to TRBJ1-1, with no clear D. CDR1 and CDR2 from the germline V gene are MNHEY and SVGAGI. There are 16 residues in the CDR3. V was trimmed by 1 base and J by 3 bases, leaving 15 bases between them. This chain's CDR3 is CASSYFGPSADTEAFF. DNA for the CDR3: TGTGCCAGCAGTTACTTTGGCCCATCGGCGGACACTGAAGCTTTCTTT.

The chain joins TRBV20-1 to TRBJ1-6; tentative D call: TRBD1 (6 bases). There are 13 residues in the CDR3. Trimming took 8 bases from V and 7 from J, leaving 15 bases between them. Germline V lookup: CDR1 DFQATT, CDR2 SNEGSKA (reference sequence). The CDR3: CSPYSGVNSPLHF. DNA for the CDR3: TGCAGTCCGTACTCAGGGGTGAATTCACCCCTCCACTTT.

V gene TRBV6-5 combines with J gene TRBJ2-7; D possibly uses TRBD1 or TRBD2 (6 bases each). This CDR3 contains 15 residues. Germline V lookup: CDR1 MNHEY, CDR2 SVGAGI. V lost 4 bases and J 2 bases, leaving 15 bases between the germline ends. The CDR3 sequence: CASSSSGARAYEQYF. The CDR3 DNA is TGTGCCAGCAGTTCCTCGGGGGCTCGCGCCTACGAGCAGTACTTC.

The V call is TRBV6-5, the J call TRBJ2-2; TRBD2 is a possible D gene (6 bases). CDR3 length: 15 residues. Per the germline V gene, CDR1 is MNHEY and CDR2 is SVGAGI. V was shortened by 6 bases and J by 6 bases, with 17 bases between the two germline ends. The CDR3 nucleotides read TGTGCCAGCAGGCCGGGGTACGGGAGCTCCGGGGAGCTGTTTTTT. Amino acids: CASRPGYGSSGELFF.

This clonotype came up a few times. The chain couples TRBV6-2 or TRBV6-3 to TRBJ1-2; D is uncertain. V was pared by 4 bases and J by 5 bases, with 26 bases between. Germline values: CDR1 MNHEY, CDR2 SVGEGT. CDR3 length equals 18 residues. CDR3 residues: CASSFGMSYVGKDYGYTF. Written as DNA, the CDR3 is TGTGCCAGCAGTTTTGGGATGTCATACGTCGGGAAAGATTATGGCTACACCTTC.

The CDR3, as DNA: TGTGCCATCAGCCGTCTGACTAGCGGGTCCGAGCAGTTCTTC. This encodes CAISRLTSGSEQFF. V usage is TRBV10-3 and J usage is TRBJ2-1, with 10 positions matching TRBD2. The CDR3 has 14 amino acids. CDR1 ENHRY and CDR2 SYGVKD come from the germline V gene. V was pared by 6 bases and J by 10 bases, with 9 bases of the junction left unmatched.

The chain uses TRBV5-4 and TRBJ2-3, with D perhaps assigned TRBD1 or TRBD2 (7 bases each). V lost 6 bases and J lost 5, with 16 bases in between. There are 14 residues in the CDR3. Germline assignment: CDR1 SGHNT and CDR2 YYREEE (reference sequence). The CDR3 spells CASTPRGGQDTQYF. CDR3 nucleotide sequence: TGTGCCAGCACCCCCAGGGGGGGTCAAGATACGCAGTATTTT.

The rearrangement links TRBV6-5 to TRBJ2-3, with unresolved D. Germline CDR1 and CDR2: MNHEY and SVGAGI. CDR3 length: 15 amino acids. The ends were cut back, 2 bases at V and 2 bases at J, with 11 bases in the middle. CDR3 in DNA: TGTGCCAGCAGTTACGCTACCCCCGCCACAGATACGCAGTATTTT. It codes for CASSYATPATDTQYF.

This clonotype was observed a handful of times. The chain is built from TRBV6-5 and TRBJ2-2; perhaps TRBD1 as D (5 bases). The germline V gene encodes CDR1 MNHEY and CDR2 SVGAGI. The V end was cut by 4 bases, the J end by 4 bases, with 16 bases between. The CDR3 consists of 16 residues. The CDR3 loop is CASSFPSGSSTGELFF. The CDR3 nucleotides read TGTGCCAGCAGTTTCCCCTCAGGGTCTTCCACCGGGGAGCTGTTTTTT.

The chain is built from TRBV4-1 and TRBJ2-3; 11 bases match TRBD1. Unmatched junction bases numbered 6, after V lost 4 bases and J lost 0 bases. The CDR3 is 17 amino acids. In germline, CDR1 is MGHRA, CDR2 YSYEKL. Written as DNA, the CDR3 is TGCGCCAGCAGCCGCGCTGGACAGGGGGCTAGCACAGATACGCAGTATTTT. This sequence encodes CASSRAGQGASTDTQYF.

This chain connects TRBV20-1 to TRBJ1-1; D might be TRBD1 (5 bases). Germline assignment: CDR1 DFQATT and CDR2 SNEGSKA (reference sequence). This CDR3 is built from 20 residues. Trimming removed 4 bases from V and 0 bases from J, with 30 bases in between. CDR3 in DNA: TGCAGTGCTACGAGTCTAAAACCACTCCGGGACCCGGACTTGAACACTGAAGCTTTCTTT. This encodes CSATSLKPLRDPDLNTEAFF.

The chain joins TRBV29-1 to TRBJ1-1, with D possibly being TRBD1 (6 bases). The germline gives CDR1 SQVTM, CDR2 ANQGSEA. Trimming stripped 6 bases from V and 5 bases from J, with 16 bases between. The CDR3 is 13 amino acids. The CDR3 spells CSVNTGFGTEAFF. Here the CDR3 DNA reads TGCAGCGTCAACACAGGGTTCGGTACTGAAGCTTTCTTT.

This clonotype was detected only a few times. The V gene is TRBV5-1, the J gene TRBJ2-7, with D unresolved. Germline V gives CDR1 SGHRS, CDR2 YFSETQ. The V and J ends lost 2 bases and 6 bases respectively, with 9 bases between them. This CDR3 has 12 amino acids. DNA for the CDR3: TGCGCCAGCAGCTTCCCCGGTCCCGAGCAGTACGTC. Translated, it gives CASSFPGPEQYV.

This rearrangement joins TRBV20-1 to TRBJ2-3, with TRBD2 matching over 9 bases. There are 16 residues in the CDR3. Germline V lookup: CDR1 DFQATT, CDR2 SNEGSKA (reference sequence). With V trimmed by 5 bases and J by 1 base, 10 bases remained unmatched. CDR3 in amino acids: CSAPRPRLAGTDTQYF. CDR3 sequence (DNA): TGCAGTGCTCCGAGACCTAGACTAGCGGGCACAGATACGCAGTATTTT.

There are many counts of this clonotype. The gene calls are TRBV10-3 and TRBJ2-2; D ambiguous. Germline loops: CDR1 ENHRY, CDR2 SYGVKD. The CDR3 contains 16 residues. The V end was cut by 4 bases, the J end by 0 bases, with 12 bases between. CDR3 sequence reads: CAISATSRTNTGELFF. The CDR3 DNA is TGTGCCATCAGTGCCACCTCGAGAACGAACACCGGGGAGCTGTTTTTT.

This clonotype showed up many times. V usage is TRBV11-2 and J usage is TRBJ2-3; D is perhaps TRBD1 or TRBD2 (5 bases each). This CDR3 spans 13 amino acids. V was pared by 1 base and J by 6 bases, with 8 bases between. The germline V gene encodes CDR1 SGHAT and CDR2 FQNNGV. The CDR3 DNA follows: TGTGCCAGCAGCTTAGGGTGGGGGGATACGCAGTATTTT. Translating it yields CASSLGWGDTQYF.

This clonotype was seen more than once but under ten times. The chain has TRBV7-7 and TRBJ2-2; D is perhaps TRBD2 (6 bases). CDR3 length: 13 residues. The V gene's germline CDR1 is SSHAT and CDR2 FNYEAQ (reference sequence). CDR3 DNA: TGTGCTAGCGGCGTCCTTAACACCGGGGAGCTGTTTTTT. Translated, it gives CASGVLNTGELFF.

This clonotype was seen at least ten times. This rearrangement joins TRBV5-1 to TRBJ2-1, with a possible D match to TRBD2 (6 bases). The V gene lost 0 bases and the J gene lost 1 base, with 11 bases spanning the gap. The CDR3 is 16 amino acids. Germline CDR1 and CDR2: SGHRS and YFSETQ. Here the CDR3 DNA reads TGCGCCAGCAGCTTGGCTACGGGGGTATCCTACAATGAGCAGTTCTTC. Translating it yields CASSLATGVSYNEQFF.

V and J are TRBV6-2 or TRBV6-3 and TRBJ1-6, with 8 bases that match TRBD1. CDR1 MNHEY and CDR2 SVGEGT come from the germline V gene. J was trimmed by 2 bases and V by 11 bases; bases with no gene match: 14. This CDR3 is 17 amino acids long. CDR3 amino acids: CAGDWQGAIAYNSPLHF. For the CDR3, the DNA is TGTGCCGGCGACTGGCAGGGGGCTATAGCCTATAATTCACCCCTCCACTTT.